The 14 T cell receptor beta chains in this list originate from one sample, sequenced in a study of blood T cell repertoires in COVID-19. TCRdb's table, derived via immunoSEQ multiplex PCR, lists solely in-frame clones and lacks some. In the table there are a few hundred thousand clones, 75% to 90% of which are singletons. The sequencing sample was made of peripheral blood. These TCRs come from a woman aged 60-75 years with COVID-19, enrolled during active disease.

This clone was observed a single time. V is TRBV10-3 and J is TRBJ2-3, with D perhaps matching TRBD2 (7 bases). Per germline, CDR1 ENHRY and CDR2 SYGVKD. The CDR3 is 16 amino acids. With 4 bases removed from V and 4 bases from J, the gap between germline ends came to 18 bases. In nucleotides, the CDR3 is TGTGCCATCAGTGGTACGGGGGGCGGAGGGGCAGATACGCAGTATTTT. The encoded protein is CAISGTGGGGADTQYF.

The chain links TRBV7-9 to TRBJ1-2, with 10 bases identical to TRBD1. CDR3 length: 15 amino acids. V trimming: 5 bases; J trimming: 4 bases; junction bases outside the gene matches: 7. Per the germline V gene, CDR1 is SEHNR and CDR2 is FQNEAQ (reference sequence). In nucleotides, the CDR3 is TGTGCCAGCAGCCGCCCGGACAGGGGGTCCTATGGCTACACCTTC. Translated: CASSRPDRGSYGYTF.

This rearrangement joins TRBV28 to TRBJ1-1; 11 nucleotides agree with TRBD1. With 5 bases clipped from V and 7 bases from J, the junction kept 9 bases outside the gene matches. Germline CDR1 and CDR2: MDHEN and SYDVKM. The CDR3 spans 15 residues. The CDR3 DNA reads TGTGCCAGCAGTCTCGGGGGGACAGGGGGAGGTGAAGCTTTCTTT. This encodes CASSLGGTGGGEAFF.

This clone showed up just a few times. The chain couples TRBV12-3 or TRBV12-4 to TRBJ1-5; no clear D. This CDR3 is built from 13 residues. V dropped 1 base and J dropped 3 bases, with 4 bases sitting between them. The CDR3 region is CASSLDYNQPQHF. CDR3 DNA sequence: TGTGCCAGCAGTTTAGATTACAATCAGCCCCAGCATTTT.

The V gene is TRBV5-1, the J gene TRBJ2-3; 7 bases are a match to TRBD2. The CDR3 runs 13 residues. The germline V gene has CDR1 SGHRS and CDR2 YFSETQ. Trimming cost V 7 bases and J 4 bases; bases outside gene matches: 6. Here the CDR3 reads CASHGLGSDTQYF. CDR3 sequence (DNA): TGCGCCAGCCACGGACTAGGTTCAGATACGCAGTATTTT.

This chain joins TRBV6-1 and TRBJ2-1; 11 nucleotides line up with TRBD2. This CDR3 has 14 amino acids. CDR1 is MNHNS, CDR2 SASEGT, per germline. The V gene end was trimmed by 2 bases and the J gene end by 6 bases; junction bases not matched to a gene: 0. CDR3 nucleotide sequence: TGTGCCAGCAGTGAACTAGCGGGGGGCAATGAGCAGTTCTTC. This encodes CASSELAGGNEQFF.

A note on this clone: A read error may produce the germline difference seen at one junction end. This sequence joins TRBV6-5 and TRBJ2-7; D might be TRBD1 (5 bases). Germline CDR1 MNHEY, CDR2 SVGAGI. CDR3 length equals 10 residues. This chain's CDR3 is CASNQGPSLF. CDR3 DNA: TGTGCCAGCAATCAGGGCCCTTCCCTATTC.

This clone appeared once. The CDR3, as DNA: TGTGCCTGGAGAGGGGGCGGCTATGGCTACACCTTC. Amino acid sequence: CAWRGGGYGYTF. V gene TRBV30 combines with J gene TRBJ1-2, with TRBD1 identical over 7 bases. Germline V gives CDR1 GTSNPN, CDR2 SVGIG (reference sequence). CDR3 size: 12 residues. The V and J ends lost 3 bases and 4 bases, in that order; junction bases with no gene match: 2.

The DNA of the CDR3 is TGTGCCAGCAGCTTCCCCGGGAGGACTGAAGCTTTCTTT. Translation gives CASSFPGRTEAFF. The chain has TRBV12-3 or TRBV12-4 and TRBJ1-1, with unresolved D. CDR3 length: 13 amino acids. V gave up 6 bases and J gave up 5 bases, with 13 bases separating them.

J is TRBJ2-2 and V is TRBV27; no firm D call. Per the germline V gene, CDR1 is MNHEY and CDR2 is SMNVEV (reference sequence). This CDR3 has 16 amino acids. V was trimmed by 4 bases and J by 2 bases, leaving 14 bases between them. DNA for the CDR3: TGTGCCAGCAGTTCCCCTGAAGAGATTAACACCGGGGAGCTGTTTTTT. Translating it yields CASSSPEEINTGELFF.

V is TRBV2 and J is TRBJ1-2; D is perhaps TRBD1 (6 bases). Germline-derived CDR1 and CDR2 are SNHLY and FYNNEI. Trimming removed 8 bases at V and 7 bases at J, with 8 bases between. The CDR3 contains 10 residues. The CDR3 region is CASFRGGYTF. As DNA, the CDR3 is TGTGCCAGCTTCAGGGGTGGCTACACCTTC.

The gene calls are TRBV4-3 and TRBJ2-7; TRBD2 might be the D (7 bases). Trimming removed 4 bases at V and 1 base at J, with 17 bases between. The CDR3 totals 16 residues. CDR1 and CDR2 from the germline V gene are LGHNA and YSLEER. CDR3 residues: CASSPGGGGGSYEQYF. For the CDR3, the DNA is TGCGCCAGCAGCCCCGGAGGGGGGGGTGGATCCTACGAGCAGTACTTC.

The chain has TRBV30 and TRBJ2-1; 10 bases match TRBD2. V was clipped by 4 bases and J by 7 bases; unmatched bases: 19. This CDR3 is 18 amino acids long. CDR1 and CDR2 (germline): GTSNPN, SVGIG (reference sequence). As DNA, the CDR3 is TGTGCCTGGAATCCTTCCAGGACTAGCGGCCCCTTCTCAAATGAGCAGTTCTTC. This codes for CAWNPSRTSGPFSNEQFF.

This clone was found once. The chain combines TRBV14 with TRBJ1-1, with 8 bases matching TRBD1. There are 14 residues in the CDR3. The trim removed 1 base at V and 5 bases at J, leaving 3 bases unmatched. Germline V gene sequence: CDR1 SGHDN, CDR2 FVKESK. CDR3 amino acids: CASSQGTGQTEAFF. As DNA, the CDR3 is TGTGCCAGCAGCCAAGGGACAGGGCAGACTGAAGCTTTCTTT.